This is a list of T cell receptor beta chains from one sample in a study of T cells in Graves' hyperthyroidism and ophthalmopathy. A single record per CDR3 protein comes from TCRdb applying MiXCR to the multiplex PCR reads. The sample gives 300,000 to 400,000 distinct CDR3 sequences, around 14% of which show up once; 9% to 9.5% is in the top ten. Sequences were obtained from blood. The receptor source for this set is a woman under 30 with Graves' hyperthyroidism. The CDR3 runs from the conserved cysteine through the conserved F or W. The D gene is left open where the match is weak. A row's size may be missing; if present it is once, few, many or a size class.

many,TRBJ2-1,TRBV19,TRBD2,CASSSSRDYLGNEQFF,TGTGCCAGTAGTTCATCCCGGGACTACCTTGGGAATGAGCAGTTCTTC
many,TRBJ2-7,TRBV7-2,TRBD2,CASSLFFTGGTSYEQYF,TGTGCCAGCAGCTTATTCTTTACGGGTGGGACTAGCTACGAGCAGTACTTC
-,TRBJ1-1,TRBV20-1,-,CSAPGTPNTEAFF,TGCAGTGCTCCCGGGACCCCGAACACTGAAGCTTTCTTT
few,TRBJ2-7,TRBV20-1,-,CSARGSAGSPYEQYF,TGCAGTGCTAGGGGCTCGGCGGGAAGCCCCTACGAGCAGTACTTC
-,TRBJ2-2,TRBV7-3,-,CASSFPPGELFF,TGTGCCAGCAGCTTCCCCCCCGGGGAGCTGTTTTTT
many,TRBJ2-4,TRBV11-2,-,CASSLVSQLAKNIQYF,TGTGCCAGCAGCTTAGTTTCGCAACTTGCCAAAAACATTCAGTACTTC
many,TRBJ1-1,TRBV6-1,-,CASGMGDGAFF,TGTGCCAGCGGGATGGGGGACGGGGCTTTCTTT
few,TRBJ2-7,TRBV19,-,CASSKGTGIEQYF,TGTGCCAGTAGTAAAGGAACAGGTATCGAGCAGTACTTC
-,TRBJ2-6,TRBV7-3,TRBD2,CASSLTAVLTSGGYRPGRANVLTF,TGTGCCAGCAGCTTAACAGCGGTTTTGACTAGCGGGGGTTACCGTCCAGGGAGGGCCAACGTCCTGACTTTC
many,TRBJ2-2,TRBV6-2/TRBV6-3,-,CASSYPRQWNTGELFF,TGTGCCAGCAGTTATCCCCGACAGTGGAACACCGGGGAGCTGTTTTTT
-,TRBJ2-7,TRBV29-1,TRBD1,CSVGDSSYEQYF,TGCAGCGTTGGGGACAGCTCCTACGAGCAGTACTTC
many,TRBJ2-1,TRBV20-1,TRBD1,CSARGQGENEQFF,TGCAGTGCTAGAGGACAGGGGGAAAATGAGCAGTTCTTC
once,TRBJ2-1,TRBV6-1,TRBD2,CASRRLAEFNEQFF,TGTGCCAGCAGACGACTAGCGGAGTTTAATGAGCAGTTCTTC
many,TRBJ2-3,TRBV27,-,CARAVGITDTQYF,TGTGCCAGGGCGGTTGGTATCACAGATACGCAGTATTTT
-,TRBJ2-1,TRBV4-1,TRBD1,CASSQAAGTGTYNEQFF,TGCGCCAGCAGCCAAGCGGCGGGGACAGGGACCTACAATGAGCAGTTCTTC
many,TRBJ2-7,TRBV11-3,-,CASSLGPETPYEQYF,TGTGCCAGCAGCTTAGGACCGGAAACTCCCTACGAGCAGTACTTC
many,TRBJ1-1,TRBV28,-,CASRSQGTEAFF,TGTGCCAGCAGGAGCCAGGGAACTGAAGCTTTCTTT
many,TRBJ2-1,TRBV30,-,CAWELGGHYNEQFF,TGTGCCTGGGAGCTAGGGGGGCACTACAATGAGCAGTTCTTC
few,TRBJ2-1,TRBV7-3,-,CASSQDGGSHNEQFF,TGTGCCAGCAGCCAAGATGGGGGGTCCCACAATGAGCAGTTCTTC
many,TRBJ2-5,TRBV7-2,-,CASSFRRGEETQYF,TGTGCCAGCAGCTTCCGCAGGGGAGAAGAGACCCAGTACTTC
many,TRBJ2-7,TRBV28,TRBD2,CASSSRAGGLSQQQYF,TGTGCCAGCAGTTCCAGAGCGGGGGGACTATCTCAGCAGCAGTACTTC
few,TRBJ2-7,TRBV24-1,TRBD1,CATSDPGQGDRQYF,TGTGCCACCAGTGACCCAGGACAGGGGGATAGGCAGTACTTC
many,TRBJ2-3,TRBV10-3,-,CATNEGSADTQYF,TGTGCCACCAATGAAGGGTCCGCAGATACGCAGTATTTT
many,TRBJ2-3,TRBV30,-,CAWSRTTSSSTDTQYF,TGTGCCTGGAGTCGGACAACCAGTTCTAGCACAGATACGCAGTATTTT
many,TRBJ1-3,TRBV5-6,-,CASSLPRQGGNTIYF,TGTGCCAGCAGCTTACCTCGGCAGGGTGGAAACACCATATATTTT
many,TRBJ1-5,TRBV11-2,-,CASSKDSRQPQHF,TGTGCCAGCAGCAAGGACAGCCGTCAGCCCCAGCATTTT
many,TRBJ2-1,TRBV28,TRBD2,CASRMTSGGSYNEQFF,TGTGCCAGCAGGATGACTAGCGGGGGATCCTACAATGAGCAGTTCTTC
many,TRBJ1-1,TRBV29-1,TRBD1,CSVKTGTGTAEAFF,TGCAGCGTTAAAACCGGGACAGGGACCGCTGAAGCTTTCTTT
many,TRBJ2-1,TRBV7-3,TRBD1,CASSFDRGPQFF,TGTGCCAGCAGCTTCGACAGGGGCCCGCAGTTCTTC
-,TRBJ2-4,TRBV12-3/TRBV12-4,-,CASSPGGPLGNIQYF,TGTGCCAGCAGCCCTGGAGGGCCCCTTGGGAACATTCAGTACTTC
many,TRBJ2-1,TRBV12-3/TRBV12-4,-,CASSSGLYNEQFF,TGTGCCAGCAGTTCGGGACTTTACAATGAGCAGTTCTTC
many,TRBJ2-7,TRBV7-2,-,CASSLAGESYEQYF,TGTGCCAGCAGCTTAGCGGGAGAATCCTACGAGCAGTACTTC
once,TRBJ1-2,TRBV19,-,CASSLSDWGYTF,TGTGCCAGTTCGTTGTCCGACTGGGGCTACACCTTC
many,TRBJ1-1,TRBV4-1,-,CASSLHGGAGRNTEAFF,TGCGCCAGCAGCCTTCACGGGGGCGCGGGTCGGAACACTGAAGCTTTCTTT
-,TRBJ2-7,TRBV19,TRBD1,CASSKTRTGGKEQYF,TGTGCCAGTAGTAAGACCAGGACAGGGGGCAAAGAGCAGTACTTC
many,TRBJ2-3,TRBV7-3,TRBD2,CASSLKGPAGVKADTQYF,TGTGCCAGCAGCTTAAAAGGACCCGCGGGAGTTAAGGCAGATACGCAGTATTTT
many,TRBJ1-2,TRBV5-1,-,CASSPMGPDGYTF,TGCGCCAGCAGCCCCATGGGCCCAGATGGCTACACCTTC
-,TRBJ2-1,TRBV7-9,TRBD1,CATQPLVAGTGPYEQFF,TGTGCCACCCAACCGTTAGTCGCCGGGACAGGGCCCTATGAGCAGTTCTTC
many,TRBJ2-2,TRBV12-3/TRBV12-4,-,CASKTGYTGELFF,TGTGCCAGCAAAACAGGGTACACCGGGGAGCTGTTTTTT
many,TRBJ2-7,TRBV6-2/TRBV6-3,-,CASSYPEAMTYEQYF,TGTGCCAGCAGCTACCCGGAGGCCATGACCTACGAGCAGTACTTC
once,TRBJ2-5,TRBV2,-,CASSGLEQRRTQYF,TGTGCCAGCAGTGGGTTGGAGCAACGGAGAACCCAGTACTTC
many,TRBJ1-2,TRBV7-3,-,CASSLAAGYGYTF,TGTGCCAGCAGCTTAGCCGCGGGCTATGGCTACACCTTC
many,TRBJ2-7,TRBV20-1,TRBD2,CSASGGSSYEQYF,TGCAGTGCTAGTGGCGGGAGCTCCTACGAGCAGTACTTC
many,TRBJ1-2,TRBV20-1,-,CSARDSYTF,TGCAGTGCTAGAGATAGCTACACCTTC
-,TRBJ2-4,TRBV6-1,-,CASRDLDSLAKNIQYF,TGTGCCAGCAGAGACTTGGACTCCCTAGCCAAAAACATTCAGTACTTC
few,TRBJ2-2,TRBV6-1,TRBD1,CASSLGGQGFTGELFF,TGTGCCAGCAGCCTAGGGGGACAGGGTTTTACCGGGGAGCTGTTTTTT
-,TRBJ1-2,TRBV6-2/TRBV6-3,-,CASSYSATAAYGYTF,TGTGCCAGCAGTTACTCCGCGACAGCCGCTTATGGCTACACCTTC
many,TRBJ2-1,TRBV7-3,TRBD2,CASSSKGAGGPGYNEQFF,TGTGCCAGCAGCTCAAAGGGGGCGGGAGGGCCGGGATACAATGAGCAGTTCTTC
many,TRBJ2-1,TRBV3-1,TRBD2,CASSPSGVAGAYEQFF,TGTGCCAGCAGCCCCTCCGGGGTAGCGGGAGCGTATGAGCAGTTCTTC
many,TRBJ2-3,TRBV30,TRBD2,CAWGTSNTQYF,TGTGCCTGGGGGACTAGCAATACGCAGTATTTT
-,TRBJ2-3,TRBV5-5,-,CASSSHPEAPLSADTQYF,TGTGCCAGCAGCTCCCACCCGGAGGCTCCTTTGTCCGCAGATACGCAGTATTTT
many,TRBJ2-3,TRBV3-1,-,CASSQARSGADTQYF,TGTGCCAGCAGCCAAGCCCGATCAGGGGCAGATACGCAGTATTTT
-,TRBJ2-1,TRBV5-6,TRBD2,CASSLGLGLAGYNEQFF,TGTGCCAGCAGCTTGGGTCTTGGGCTAGCGGGTTACAATGAGCAGTTCTTC
many,TRBJ2-2,TRBV2,TRBD2,CASSEGLANTGELFF,TGTGCCAGCAGTGAGGGACTAGCGAACACCGGGGAGCTGTTTTTT
many,TRBJ1-1,TRBV19,-,CASSQAGEFNTEAFF,TGTGCCAGTAGTCAAGCTGGAGAGTTTAACACTGAAGCTTTCTTT
-,TRBJ2-2,TRBV2,-,CASTINTGELFF,TGTGCCAGCACCATTAACACCGGGGAGCTGTTTTTT
many,TRBJ2-1,TRBV27,TRBD2,CASSLAGLAFNEQFF,TGTGCCAGCAGTTTGGCGGGACTAGCGTTCAATGAGCAGTTCTTC